Reported below is one T cell receptor beta chain. Its antigen remains unidentified. No much larger clone is present one base from it, and per-base qualities are unavailable. Including the terminal cysteine and phenylalanine, the CDR3 comprises 16 residues. Only the CDR3 region is kept as DNA, spanning 48 bases read in frame from base 1. The germline V gene encodes CDR1 KGHDR and CDR2 SFDVKD. V trim: 1 base; J trim: 4 bases; unmatched bases: 5. Collaborating institutions collected whole blood in K2EDTA tubes following their own protocols. Collaborator samples were shipped for TCRbeta analysis as frozen whole blood, isolated PBMCs, or DNA extracted from either sample type. This sample is drawn from a study of blood T cell repertoires in COVID-19 (dated by TCRdb to the early 2020s). Describing the broader study: The collaborator samples originated in the United States, Italy and Spain and spanned the acute and convalescent phases of COVID-19. The repertoires were released in a freely available public database intended as a resource for research on the immune response to SARS-CoV-2. The material from the prospective study consisted of cDNA or gDNA derived from T cells, B-cell-depleted T cells, or PBMCs. The samples were drawn from two sources: the first 160 participants of the ongoing ImmuneRACE study, and 950 to 1,500 subjects contributed by 6 global collaborators. Sample metadata almost always included a de-identified subject ID, COVID-19 status, age in years and sex. Deeply sampled blood TCRbeta repertoires from subjects exposed to, actively infected with, or recovered from COVID-19 were included in the dataset. Where available, HLA class I and class II types were taken from metadata supplied by the sample provider and were not determined by assay-based typing.

The investigation overall reported the following: The quantity of clinical and demographic metadata differed by source and by participant and was supplied without curation.

TCRbeta CDR3 regions were amplified from genomic DNA by means of the immunoSEQ Assay, a bias-controlled multiplex PCR. The original pipeline was this. The number of nucleated cells in each sample was estimated from the amplification of reference gene primers within the assay. Sequence reads were collapsed and filtered to measure the absolute abundance of every unique TCRbeta CDR3 rearrangement. For each sample, productive Simpson clonality was calculated by taking the square root of Simpson's diversity index across productive rearrangements. What TCRdb holds here is the immuneACCESS table cut down to in-frame rearrangements. Part of the clones is not present; checked against another copy, under half of the missing clones reflect an unresolved V gene, and the others are unexplained. The DNA was the basis for D and trimming; V, J and clone size are from that table. The sample table shows roughly 92,000 clones, and around 89% are seen once. The biggest ten clones account for about 4.3% of the sample.

In this chain, TRBV24-1 is recombined with TRBJ2-7; TRBD1 matches 11 bases in the middle. Material for sequencing was peripheral blood. The clonotype originates from a woman over 75 with active or convalescent COVID-19. The CDR3 protein: CATSDFAGQGVYEQYF. Read as DNA, the sequence is TGTGCCACCAGTGATTTTGCGGGACAGGGGGTTTACGAGCAGTACTTC.